What follows are 5 T cell receptor beta chains derived from one specimen sequenced in a study of OX40 agonist ivuxolimab in advanced cancers. The data were produced by immunoSEQ multiplex PCR, yet TCRdb's version contains in-frame clones alone and is incomplete. The data show 45,000 to 60,000 clones, with about nine tenths seen just once and more than 5% held by the top ten. The sequences come from CD4+ or CD8+ T cells sorted from blood, collected in a trial of the OX40 agonist ivuxolimab. Every receptor here comes from an adult with an advanced solid tumor such as melanoma, head and neck, liver or kidney cancer.

This chain joins TRBV27 and TRBJ2-7; the match to TRBD1 covers 8 bases. Germline-derived CDR1 and CDR2 are MNHEY and SMNVEV (reference sequence). The CDR3 is made up of 14 amino acids. Unmatched junction bases numbered 6, after V lost 5 bases and J lost 3 bases. The CDR3 DNA is TGTGCCAGCAGTGGACAGGGAAAAATCTACGAGCAGTACGTC. This gives the protein CASSGQGKIYEQYV.

The chain employs TRBV6-1 and TRBJ1-5, with D perhaps matching TRBD1 (5 bases). Trimming removed 1 base at V and 9 bases at J, with 16 bases between. The CDR3 has 15 amino acids. Germline V gene data show CDR1 as MNHNS and CDR2 as SASEGT. The DNA for the CDR3 is TGTGCCAGCAGTGAAGGGGGGGGTTTGGAATGGCCCCAGCATTTT. The encoded protein is CASSEGGGLEWPQHF.

The chain recombines TRBV5-5 with TRBJ2-5; D not certain. The germline V gene has CDR1 SGHKS and CDR2 YYEKEE (reference sequence). V lost 2 bases, J lost 0 bases, and 14 bases lay in between. There are 16 residues in the CDR3. The CDR3 sequence is CASSLYGPPYQETQYF. CDR3 nucleotides: TGTGCCAGCAGCTTATATGGCCCACCGTACCAAGAGACCCAGTACTTC. The full variable domain, with the rest looked up from reference TRBV5-5 and TRBJ2-5, is DAGVTQSPTHLIKTRGQQVTLRCSPISGHKSVSWYQQVLGQGPQFIFQYYEKEERGRGNFPDRFSARQFPNYSSELNVNALLLGDSALYLCASSLYGPPYQETQYFGPGTRLLVL.

CDR3 residues: CASSPLNYGYTF. The CDR3 coding sequence is TGTGCCAGCAGTCCTCTTAACTATGGCTACACCTTC. The J gene is TRBJ1-2, the V gene TRBV28; D ambiguous. V gave up 5 bases and J gave up 1 base, with 5 bases separating them. Germline V gene lookup returns CDR1 MDHEN and CDR2 SYDVKM. This CDR3 has 12 residues.

The chain employs TRBV5-6 and TRBJ2-3; 9 bases fit TRBD2. Trimming removed 0 bases from V and 5 bases from J; junction bases left unmatched: 4. This CDR3 contains 15 residues. CDR1 and CDR2 from the germline V gene are SGHDT and YYEEEE. The chain's CDR3 is CASSLGRGGLDTQYF. DNA for the CDR3: TGTGCCAGCAGCTTGGGGCGGGGGGGCCTAGATACGCAGTATTTT. Combining the CDR3 with reference TRBV5-6 and TRBJ2-3 gives the whole variable domain DAGVTQSPTHLIKTRGQQVTLRCSPKSGHDTVSWYQQALGQGPQFIFQYYEEEERQRGNFPDRFSGHQFPNYSSELNVNALLLGDSALYLCASSLGRGGLDTQYFGPGTRLTVL.